This passage covers 13 T cell receptor beta chains from one sample sequenced in a study of cytomegalovirus exposure and HLA in healthy donors. The PCR contained 60 Vbeta and 13 Jbeta primers. Only in-frame clones appear in the TCRdb table, and some are missing; sequencing was by immunoSEQ multiplex PCR. The sample includes about 140,000 clones, approximately 70% seen only once; the top ten take approximately 2%. The sequencing input was PBMCs. These receptors were obtained from a woman aged 55-70 years in good health and CMV-seropositive.

The V gene is TRBV5-1, the J gene TRBJ1-1; D uncertain. V lost 4 bases and J lost 8, with 15 bases in between. The CDR3 is 13 residues long. Germline-derived CDR1 and CDR2 are SGHRS and YFSETQ. The CDR3 here is CASSEFNPREAFF. The CDR3 nucleotides are TGCGCCAGCAGCGAGTTCAACCCGAGGGAAGCTTTCTTT.

The chain is built from TRBV29-1 and TRBJ1-2, with D unclear. The CDR3 has 13 amino acids. Trimming took 6 bases from V and 5 from J, leaving 16 bases between them. The germline V gene encodes CDR1 SQVTM and CDR2 ANQGSEA. Here the CDR3 DNA reads TGCAGCGTCCACGGACCGGGAGGATATGGCTACACCTTC. Its translation is CSVHGPGGYGYTF.

The chain uses TRBV5-1 and TRBJ2-7; a possible D gene is TRBD1 (6 bases). Trimming removed 0 bases at V and 4 bases at J, with 14 bases between. The germline gives CDR1 SGHRS, CDR2 YFSETQ. This CDR3 region has 15 residues. The CDR3 coding sequence is TGCGCCAGCAGCTTGGGGCCAGGGGTTCTGTACGAGCAGTACTTC. It specifies CASSLGPGVLYEQYF.

This clone came up a few times. The chain joins TRBV5-1 to TRBJ2-5; the D is unclear. Trimming left V 2 bases short and J 2 bases short, with 4 bases between. Germline CDR1 and CDR2: SGHRS and YFSETQ. The CDR3 covers 12 residues. CDR3 sequence (DNA): TGCGCCAGCAGCTTTTCGCAAGAGACCCAGTACTTC. It yields the protein CASSFSQETQYF.

This clone was counted only a few times. The rearrangement joins TRBV12-5 to TRBJ1-1; 7 bases are shared with TRBD1. The CDR3 sequence is 14 residues long. With 7 bases clipped from V and 4 bases from J, the junction kept 9 bases outside the gene matches. Germline V lookup: CDR1 LGHNT, CDR2 FRNRAP. The CDR3 region has the DNA TGTGCTAGTGCCGCTGCCGGGACAGCCACTGAAGCTTTCTTT. Its translation is CASAAAGTATEAFF. Based on the CDR3 plus reference TRBV12-5 and TRBJ1-1, the full variable domain is DARVTQTPRHKVTEMGQEVTMRCQPILGHNTVFWYRQTMMQGLELLAYFRNRAPLDDSGMPKDRFSAEMPDATLATLKIQPSEPRDSAVYFCASAAAGTATEAFFGQGTRLTVV.

This chain links TRBV28 with TRBJ2-7; D is perhaps TRBD1 (6 bases). CDR1 and CDR2 from the germline V gene are MDHEN and SYDVKM. The CDR3 runs 13 residues. V shed 4 bases and J shed 4 bases, with 11 bases lying between them. CDR3 bases: TGTGCCAGCAGTTCCCCCGGACAGTACGAGCAGTACTTC. The encoded protein is CASSSPGQYEQYF.

This sequence joins TRBV12-5 and TRBJ2-2; D call uncertain. Germline V CDR1 and CDR2: LGHNT, FRNRAP. Trimming removed 6 bases at V and 5 bases at J, with 7 bases between. The CDR3 sequence is 12 residues long. The CDR3 sequence: CASGIGTGELFF. Written as DNA, the CDR3 is TGTGCTAGTGGAATCGGGACCGGGGAGCTGTTTTTT.

The V and J genes are TRBV5-6 and TRBJ1-3; weak D call: TRBD1 (5 bases). Germline assignment: CDR1 SGHDT and CDR2 YYEEEE. Trimming pared 0 bases from V and 8 bases from J, leaving 12 bases between. The CDR3 has 14 amino acids. CDR3 protein: CASSLGQGRDTIYF. The CDR3 DNA reads as TGTGCCAGCAGCTTGGGCCAGGGAAGGGACACCATATATTTT.

DNA of the CDR3: TGCGCCAGCGGACGGAGGCAGGGGACTGAAGCTTTCTTT. Amino acids: CASGRRQGTEAFF. This chain uses TRBV10-2 with TRBJ1-1, with D maybe TRBD1 (6 bases). CDR1 is WSHSY, CDR2 SAAADI, per germline. There are 13 residues in the CDR3. The V end lost 8 bases, the J end lost 5 bases, and 15 bases lay between the germline ends.

The V gene is TRBV5-1, the J gene TRBJ1-1; 9 bases line up with TRBD1. Germline assignment: CDR1 SGHRS and CDR2 YFSETQ. The J segment lost 5 bases and the V segment lost 4 bases, leaving 12 bases of the junction unmatched. The CDR3 has 16 amino acids. Here the CDR3 reads CASSTLQGAGGTEAFF. The DNA for the CDR3 is TGCGCCAGCAGCACTTTACAGGGGGCTGGGGGAACTGAAGCTTTCTTT.

The chain employs TRBV30 and TRBJ1-6; TRBD1 matches 9 bases. Germline V gives CDR1 GTSNPN, CDR2 SVGIG (reference sequence). The CDR3 spans 13 residues. With V trimmed by 5 bases and J by 6 bases, 2 bases remained unmatched. CDR3 nucleotides: TGTGCCTGGGACAGGGGGGCTAATTCACCCCTCCACTTT. It translates to CAWDRGANSPLHF.

The gene calls are TRBV2 and TRBJ1-2, with 7 bases fitting TRBD1. Trimming cost V 4 bases and J 3 bases; bases outside gene matches: 5. CDR3 length equals 14 residues. The germline gives CDR1 SNHLY, CDR2 FYNNEI. This CDR3 is CASSVARGDYGYTF. In DNA form, the CDR3 reads TGTGCCAGCAGTGTGGCCAGGGGGGACTATGGCTACACCTTC.

The V call is TRBV7-9, the J call TRBJ2-6; TRBD2 matches at 7 bases. The CDR3 has 14 amino acids. V trimming: 5 bases; J trimming: 7 bases; junction bases outside the gene matches: 5. Looked up from germline, CDR1 is SEHNR and CDR2 is FQNEAQ (reference sequence). CDR3 protein: CASSPGGSANVLTF. In DNA, the CDR3 is TGTGCCAGCAGCCCCGGGGGGAGTGCCAACGTCCTGACTTTC.